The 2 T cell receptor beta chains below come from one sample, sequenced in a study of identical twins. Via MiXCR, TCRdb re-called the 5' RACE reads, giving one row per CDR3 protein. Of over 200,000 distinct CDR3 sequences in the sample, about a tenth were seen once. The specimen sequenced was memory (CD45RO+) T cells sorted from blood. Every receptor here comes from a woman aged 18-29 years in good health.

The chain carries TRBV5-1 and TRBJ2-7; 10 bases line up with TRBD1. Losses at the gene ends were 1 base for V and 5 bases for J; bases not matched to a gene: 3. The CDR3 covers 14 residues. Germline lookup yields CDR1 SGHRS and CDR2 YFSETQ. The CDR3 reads CASSLRQGANEQYF. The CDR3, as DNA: TGCGCCAGCAGCTTGAGACAGGGGGCAAACGAGCAGTACTTC. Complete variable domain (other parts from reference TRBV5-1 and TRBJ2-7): KAGVTQTPRYLIKTRGQQVTLSCSPISGHRSVSWYQQTPGQGLQFLFEYFSETQRNKGNFPGRFSGRQFSNSRSEMNVSTLELGDSALYLCASSLRQGANEQYFGPGTRLTVT.

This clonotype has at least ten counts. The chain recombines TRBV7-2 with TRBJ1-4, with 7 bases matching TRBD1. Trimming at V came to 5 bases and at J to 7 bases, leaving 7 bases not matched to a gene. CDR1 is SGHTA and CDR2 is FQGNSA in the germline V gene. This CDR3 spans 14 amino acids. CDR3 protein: CASSPGQSREKLFF. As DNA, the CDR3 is TGTGCCAGCAGCCCGGGACAGTCGCGTGAAAAACTGTTTTTT. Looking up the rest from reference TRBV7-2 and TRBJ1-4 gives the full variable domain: GAGVSQSPSNKVTEKGKDVELRCDPISGHTALYWYRQSLGQGLEFLIYFQGNSAPDKSGLPSDRFSAERTGGSVSTLTIQRTQQEDSAVYLCASSPGQSREKLFFGSGTQLSVL.